The rows below give T cell receptor beta chains drawn from one sample of a study of cytomegalovirus exposure and HLA in healthy donors. The assay was immunoSEQ multiplex PCR, and TCRdb's table has in-frame clones only and misses some. The sample shows approximately 70,000 clones, around 76% of them seen only once. The sample comprised PBMCs. The receptor set was obtained from a man over 45 in good health and CMV-seronegative. Each CDR3 is given with its conserved first and last residue. D genes are given only for firm matches.

d_call,j_call,v_call,cdr3_aa,cdr3_nt
TRBD1,TRBJ1-4,TRBV4-3,CASSRTGGPPTNEKLFF,TGCGCCAGCAGTCGAACAGGGGGCCCCCCAACTAATGAAAAACTGTTTTTT
-,TRBJ1-6,TRBV5-4,CASSLGTAYNSPLHF,TGTGCCAGCAGCTTGGGGACAGCCTATAATTCACCCCTCCACTTT
-,TRBJ2-5,TRBV5-1,CASSLRSETQYF,TGCGCCAGCAGCTTGCGGTCCGAGACCCAGTACTTC
TRBD1,TRBJ1-2,TRBV9,CASSVDRDGYTF,TGTGCCAGCAGCGTCGACAGGGATGGCTACACCTTC
-,TRBJ1-5,TRBV6-1,CASSVLGGQPQHF,TGTGCCAGCAGTGTCCTGGGGGGGCAGCCCCAGCATTTT
-,TRBJ2-4,TRBV7-9,CASSLGGGSPAKNIQYF,TGTGCCAGCAGCTTAGGTGGGGGGTCCCCAGCCAAAAACATTCAGTACTTC
TRBD2,TRBJ2-7,TRBV4-2,CASSQDRGLAVDYEQYF,TGTGCCAGCAGCCAAGATCGAGGACTAGCGGTTGACTACGAGCAGTACTTC
-,TRBJ2-3,TRBV18,CASSPEGQNPQYF,TGTGCCAGCTCACCAGAGGGTCAGAACCCGCAGTATTTT
-,TRBJ2-7,TRBV5-1,CASSRTQELPYEQYF,TGCGCCAGCAGCCGGACACAGGAACTCCCCTACGAGCAGTACTTC
TRBD2,TRBJ2-3,TRBV15,CATSRLAGSPDTQYF,TGTGCCACCAGCAGACTAGCGGGATCCCCAGATACGCAGTATTTT
-,TRBJ1-1,TRBV9,CASRQGAETEAFF,TGTGCCAGCAGGCAAGGGGCGGAGACTGAAGCTTTCTTT